This T cell receptor (beta chain) was retrieved from a study of T cell repertoires in cytomegalovirus infection. Study overall: Through public TCR beta signatures, both CMV infection and matching HLA type were indicated. The study's findings and limits: Accumulated public TCR beta family frequency recognized individuals carrying CMV together with the relevant HLA.

Comments on this clonotype: The antigen remains unidentified.

CDR3 size: 15 residues. The V gene lost 6 bases and the J gene lost 6 bases, with 18 bases spanning the gap. The germline CDR1 and CDR2 sequences are MNHEY and SMNVEV (reference sequence). TCRdb independently ran MiXCR on the reads; one entry per CDR3 protein. The sample gives 300,000 to 400,000 distinct CDR3 sequences, approximately 25% of which show up once; more than 10% is in the top ten. This receptor was taken from a human donor in good health (CMV status not recorded). Some clones in this sample may be carry-over from other donors' samples. The genes are TRBV27 and TRBJ1-5; D not resolved. The sequencing used cultured PBMCs, collected from culture after CMV antigen stimulation. CDR3 DNA sequence: TGTGCCAGCAGGCCCGGAACAAGGGTAGTTCAGCCCCAGCATTTT. It codes for CASRPGTRVVQPQHF.